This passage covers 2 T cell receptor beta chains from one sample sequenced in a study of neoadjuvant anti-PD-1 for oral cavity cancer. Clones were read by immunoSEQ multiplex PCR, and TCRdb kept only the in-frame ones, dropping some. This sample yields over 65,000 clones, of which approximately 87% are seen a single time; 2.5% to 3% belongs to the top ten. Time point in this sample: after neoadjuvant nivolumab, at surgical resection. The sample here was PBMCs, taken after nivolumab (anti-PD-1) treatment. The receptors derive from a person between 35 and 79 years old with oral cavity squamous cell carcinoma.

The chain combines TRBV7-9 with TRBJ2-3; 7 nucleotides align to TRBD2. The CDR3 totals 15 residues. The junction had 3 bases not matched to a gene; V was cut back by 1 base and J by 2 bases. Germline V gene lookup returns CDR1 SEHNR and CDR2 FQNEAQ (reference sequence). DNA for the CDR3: TGTGCCAGCAGCTTAGTGGGGGGGACCACAGATACGCAGTATTTT. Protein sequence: CASSLVGGTTDTQYF.

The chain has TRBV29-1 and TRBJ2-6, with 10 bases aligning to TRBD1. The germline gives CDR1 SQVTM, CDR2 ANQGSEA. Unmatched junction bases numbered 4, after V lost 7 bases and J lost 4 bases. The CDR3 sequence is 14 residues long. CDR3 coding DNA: TGCAGCGCCGGGACAGGGGCCGGGGCCAACGTCCTGACTTTC. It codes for CSAGTGAGANVLTF. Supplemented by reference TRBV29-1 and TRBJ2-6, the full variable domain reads SAVISQKPSRDICQRGTSLTIQCQVDSQVTMMFWYRQQPGQSLTLIATANQGSEATYESGFVIDKFPISRPNLTFSTLTVSNMSPEDSSIYLCSAGTGAGANVLTFGAGSRLTVL.